Reported below is one TCR beta chain. TCRdb reprocessed the RT-PCR reads with MiXCR, giving one entry per CDR3 protein. This sample yields about 700,000 distinct CDR3 sequences, of which over 12% are seen a single time; roughly 3.9% belongs to the top ten. The specimen sequenced was memory CD4+ T cells from blood. The receptor's source is a female donor in good health, serving as a healthy control.

CDR3 DNA: TGTGCCAGCAGCCGGAGGGGGCAGGGACAGCCCCAGCATTTT. Protein sequence: CASSRRGQGQPQHF. The chain joins TRBV5-6 to TRBJ1-5; 7 bases fit TRBD1. Germline V lookup: CDR1 SGHDT, CDR2 YYEEEE. The CDR3 has 14 amino acids. V shed 4 bases, J shed 7 bases, and the junction held 8 bases outside the gene matches.